This T cell receptor beta chain was identified during a study of T-cell reconstitution after alpha-beta-depleted transplantation in children. Study results and caveats: T-cell numbers and diversity one year post-transplant derived largely from freshly generated T cells. By about two months after transplant, alpha-beta T cells reportedly arose from several hundred graft clones that had expanded. Where some patients showed high TCRbeta diversity at day 60, it came from recipient T cells and thymic progenitors that had survived.

The CDR3 length is 15 residues. Germline V CDR1 and CDR2: DFQATT, SNEGSKA (reference sequence). Trimming took off 6 bases at V and 2 bases at J, with 20 bases between the two ends. Construction of the TCRbeta library involved unique molecular identifiers. A single record per CDR3 protein comes from TCRdb applying MiXCR to the PCR reads. The repertoire holds 350,000 to 500,000 distinct CDR3 sequences, 43% seen once, with 27% in the top ten. Points on this clonotype: Its specificity is unknown.

The receptor comes from a girl aged 2-10 years with aplastic anemia, due to receive a stem cell transplant. This chain connects TRBV20-1 to TRBJ2-7, with D uncertain. The sample consisted of PBMCs, taken before TCRalphabeta/CD19-depleted stem cell transplant. For the CDR3, the DNA is TGCAGTGCCACCAAGGGCACGGGTCTCACCTACGAGCAGTACTTC. Encoded protein: CSATKGTGLTYEQYF.